This TCR beta chain was obtained from a study of PD-L1 blockade in urothelial cancer. The overall study: Patients took up atezolizumab around 2014 at 1,200 mg intravenously every 3 weeks. The number of prior chemotherapy regimens per patient was 0 to 3. Investigators checked blood 3 weeks (second dose) and 6 weeks after treatment start.

The CDR3 runs to 16 residues. The junction had 9 bases not matched to a gene; V was cut back by 3 bases and J by 1 base. A few counts support this clone. Profiled with immunoSEQ multiplex PCR; TCRdb holds only in-frame clones, not every one. This table holds about 38,000 clones, 75% to 95% found once. The rearrangement uses TRBV5-3 and TRBJ1-1, with TRBD1 matching over 7 bases. TRBV5-3 is placed among ORFs of uncertain function. The TCR sequence derives from a man aged 70-80 years with urothelial cancer. Sequencing was performed on PBMCs, taken around atezolizumab (anti-PD-L1) treatment. The CDR3 here is CARSSYPGTANTEAFF. The CDR3 DNA is TGTGCCAGAAGCTCATACCCCGGGACAGCGAACACTGAAGCTTTCTTT.